One sample yielded the 24 T cell receptor beta chains listed below, sequenced in a study of blood T cells in healthy people across ages. The authors ran a second PCR of about 7 to 11 cycles using a sample-barcoded 5' primer and a J-beta primer mix. One entry per CDR3 protein results from TCRdb running MiXCR on the 5' RACE reads. The sample holds about 1.8 million distinct CDR3 sequences, about 50% seen once. The specimen sequenced was blood. The receptor source for this set is a woman aged 40-49 years in good health.

The gene calls are TRBV20-1 and TRBJ2-7, with unresolved D. CDR1 and CDR2 (germline): DFQATT, SNEGSKA (reference sequence). The V and J ends lost 5 bases and 0 bases respectively, with 17 bases between them. CDR3 length: 15 amino acids. The CDR3 reads CSAQASFSSSYEQYF. CDR3 in DNA: TGCAGTGCTCAAGCCTCATTTTCAAGCTCCTACGAGCAGTACTTC.

The CDR3 region has the DNA TGTGCCAGCAGCCAACCGGAACACATGGAGCAGTACTTC. This encodes CASSQPEHMEQYF. V usage is TRBV11-1 and J usage is TRBJ2-7; unclear D gene. V was clipped by 5 bases and J by 7 bases, with 15 bases between them. CDR1 and CDR2 from the germline V gene are SGHAT and FQDESV (reference sequence). The CDR3 is 13 residues long. Combining the CDR3 with reference TRBV11-1 and TRBJ2-7 gives the whole variable domain EAEVAQSPRYKITEKSQAVAFWCDPISGHATLYWYRQILGQGPELLVQFQDESVVDDSQLPKDRFSAERLKGVDSTLKIQPAELGDSAMYLCASSQPEHMEQYFGPGTRLTVT.

J is TRBJ2-3 and V is TRBV7-3; 9 bases line up with TRBD1. V dropped 5 bases and J dropped 5; count of bases not matched to a gene: 11. Germline V gene lookup returns CDR1 SGHTA and CDR2 FQGTGA. The CDR3 is 16 residues long. The CDR3 sequence: CASSQTGGALLDTQYF. The CDR3 DNA follows: TGTGCCAGCAGCCAAACAGGGGGCGCTTTGTTAGATACGCAGTATTTT.

This chain connects TRBV13 to TRBJ2-1; 9 bases are a match to TRBD1. CDR1 is PRHDT, CDR2 FYEKMQ, per germline (reference sequence). J was trimmed by 7 bases and V by 5 bases; bases with no gene match: 12. The CDR3 loop spans 16 amino acids. CDR3 in DNA: TGTGCCAGCAGCGCCACAGGGGGACAGGGTGCGAATGAGCAGTTCTTC. This gives the protein CASSATGGQGANEQFF.

This clonotype was counted between two and nine times. The chain recombines TRBV27 with TRBJ2-5, with D perhaps matching TRBD2 (5 bases). CDR1 and CDR2 (germline): MNHEY, SMNVEV (reference sequence). V lost 1 base, J lost 7 bases, and 10 bases lay in between. The CDR3 has 13 amino acids. CDR3 region: CASSLFREGTQYF. As DNA, the CDR3 is TGTGCCAGCAGTTTATTCAGAGAGGGGACCCAGTACTTC.

The gene calls are TRBV5-1 and TRBJ2-1; 7 nucleotides line up with TRBD1. The V gene end was trimmed by 1 base and the J gene end by 5 bases; junction bases not matched to a gene: 3. This CDR3 spans 14 amino acids. Germline-derived CDR1 and CDR2 are SGHRS and YFSETQ. In DNA, the CDR3 is TGCGCCAGCAGCTTGTACAGGGGTCACAATGAGCAGTTCTTC. Amino acid sequence: CASSLYRGHNEQFF.

This clonotype was counted between two and nine times. This sequence joins TRBV7-9 and TRBJ1-5; D is perhaps TRBD1 (5 bases). This CDR3 has 14 residues. Trimming cost V 5 bases and J 7 bases, with 15 bases left between them. Germline assignment: CDR1 SEHNR and CDR2 FQNEAQ (reference sequence). Here the CDR3 DNA reads TGTGCCAGCAGCGCAGGGACCCTGGTACAGCCCCAGCATTTT. Translating it yields CASSAGTLVQPQHF.

Note on this clonotype: This sequence may be a read error, since a much larger clone differs from it by one base. The rearrangement uses TRBV20-1 and TRBJ2-1; TRBD2 might be the D (5 bases). Germline-derived CDR1 and CDR2 are DFQATT and SNEGSKA (reference sequence). This CDR3 has 12 amino acids. The V end was cut by 4 bases, the J end by 4 bases, with 8 bases between. The CDR3: CSAIEGYNEQFF. CDR3 DNA: TGCAGTGCTATCGAGGGATACAATGAGCAGTTCTTC.

V is TRBV5-1 and J is TRBJ1-1; D remains ambiguous. CDR3 length equals 16 residues. Germline V lookup: CDR1 SGHRS, CDR2 YFSETQ. V was clipped by 0 bases and J by 6 bases, with 18 bases between them. This chain's CDR3 is CASSLANLRLGAEAFF. CDR3 DNA: TGCGCCAGCAGCTTGGCCAATTTAAGGTTGGGCGCTGAAGCTTTCTTT.

This clonotype has only a few counts. V gene TRBV7-2 combines with J gene TRBJ2-4, with D perhaps matching TRBD1 or TRBD2 (6 bases each). Germline-derived CDR1 and CDR2 are SGHTA and FQGNSA. The germline V and J ends were trimmed by 5 bases and 4 bases, with 18 bases remaining between them. The CDR3 sequence is 16 residues long. The CDR3 sequence is CASSLGLKRGKNIQYF. For the CDR3, the DNA is TGTGCCAGCAGCCTAGGACTAAAGAGGGGGAAAAACATTCAGTACTTC.

This chain joins TRBV29-1 and TRBJ2-7, with 14 bases fitting TRBD2. V lost 5 bases to trimming and J lost 5 bases; unmatched junction nucleotides: 5. Germline lookup yields CDR1 SQVTM and CDR2 ANQGSEA. The CDR3 is made up of 14 amino acids. The CDR3 sequence: CSVRPGLAGDEQYF. The CDR3 nucleotides are TGCAGCGTTCGCCCGGGACTAGCGGGAGACGAGCAGTACTTC.

This clonotype came up once. The germline gene is not matched at one end of the junction; a read error may be the cause. The rearrangement uses TRBV5-1 and TRBJ2-5; TRBD2 aligns across 10 bases. Germline assignment: CDR1 SGHRS and CDR2 YFSETQ. The CDR3 is 15 residues long. The DNA of the CDR3 is TGCGCCACCAGCCTACTAGCGGGGCAGCAAGAGACCCAGTACTTC. This translates into CATSLLAGQQETQYF. Complete variable domain (other parts from reference TRBV5-1 and TRBJ2-5): KAGVTQTPRYLIKTRGQQVTLSCSPISGHRSVSWYQQTPGQGLQFLFEYFSETQRNKGNFPGRFSGRQFSNSRSEMNVSTLELGDSALYLCATSLLAGQQETQYFGPGTRLLVL.

This clonotype has a handful of counts. The chain joins TRBV20-1 to TRBJ1-6, with no clear D. Germline CDR1 reads DFQATT; CDR2 reads SNEGSKA (reference sequence). The CDR3 runs 13 residues. V dropped 4 bases and J dropped 10 bases, with 14 bases sitting between them. DNA for the CDR3: TGCAGTGCTAACCCGACAAGACAATCACCCCTCCACTTT. It translates to CSANPTRQSPLHF.

This chain joins TRBV6-6 and TRBJ1-2, with 7 bases lining up with TRBD1. Trimming removed 5 bases from V and 6 bases from J; junction bases left unmatched: 3. CDR3 length: 12 residues. Germline CDR1 reads MNHNY; CDR2 reads SVGAGI (reference sequence). In nucleotides, the CDR3 is TGTGCCAGCAGTATGACAGGGAATGGCTACACCTTC. Amino acid sequence: CASSMTGNGYTF.

The V call is TRBV7-2, the J call TRBJ2-5; D may be TRBD2 (5 bases). Per the germline V gene, CDR1 is SGHTA and CDR2 is FQGNSA. Trimming shortened V by 8 bases and J by 5 bases, and 15 bases separated the two germline ends. This CDR3 has 13 residues. DNA for the CDR3: TGTGCCAGCCTACGGGGAAGGAGGGAGACCCAGTACTTC. Translation: CASLRGRRETQYF.

This chain links TRBV7-2 with TRBJ2-4; 7 bases line up with TRBD1. The CDR3 length is 16 residues. Germline CDR1 is SGHTA and CDR2 is FQGNSA. Trimming at V came to 1 base and at J to 4 bases, leaving 7 bases not matched to a gene. The CDR3 reads CASSLESAGGKNIQYF. In nucleotides, the CDR3 is TGTGCCAGCAGCTTAGAAAGTGCAGGGGGTAAAAACATTCAGTACTTC.

The V call is TRBV25-1, the J call TRBJ1-1; maybe TRBD1 (6 bases). This CDR3 comprises 12 residues. Germline V CDR1 and CDR2: MGHDK, SYGVNS. V lost 10 bases and J lost 4, with 13 bases in between. The CDR3 here is CATQTGGTEAFF. DNA for the CDR3: TGTGCCACCCAGACAGGTGGCACTGAAGCTTTCTTT.

V and J are TRBV7-2 and TRBJ2-5; TRBD1 might be the D (6 bases). This CDR3 region has 14 residues. V gave up 0 bases and J gave up 4 bases, with 9 bases separating them. Looked up from germline, CDR1 is SGHTA and CDR2 is FQGNSA. CDR3 DNA sequence: TGTGCCAGCAGCTTAGCCGTACAGGGAGAGACCCAGTACTTC. This translates into CASSLAVQGETQYF.

This chain uses TRBV7-2 with TRBJ1-1; TRBD1 aligns across 8 bases. The CDR3 runs 13 residues. Germline CDR1 and CDR2: SGHTA and FQGNSA. Trimming at V came to 5 bases and at J to 6 bases, leaving 5 bases not matched to a gene. The CDR3 nucleotides read TGTGCCAGCAGCGAGACAGGGGCGGCTGAAGCTTTCTTT. This translates into CASSETGAAEAFF. Combining the CDR3 with reference TRBV7-2 and TRBJ1-1 gives the whole variable domain GAGVSQSPSNKVTEKGKDVELRCDPISGHTALYWYRQSLGQGLEFLIYFQGNSAPDKSGLPSDRFSAERTGGSVSTLTIQRTQQEDSAVYLCASSETGAAEAFFGQGTRLTVV.

The chain couples TRBV20-1 to TRBJ2-7; maybe TRBD2 (6 bases). This CDR3 region has 17 residues. Germline CDR1 reads DFQATT; CDR2 reads SNEGSKA (reference sequence). Deletions cut 0 bases from V and 2 bases from J, with 20 bases between. CDR3 DNA sequence: TGCAGTGCTAGAGATGGACGTCGGGGGACGTTTCCCTACGAGCAGTACTTC. It specifies CSARDGRRGTFPYEQYF.

The table lists this clonotype with a count of one. One end of the junction does not line up with germline, which may come from a read error. The V gene is TRBV6-2 or TRBV6-3, the J gene TRBJ2-1; 12 bases are a match to TRBD2. CDR1 is MNHEY, CDR2 SVGEGT, per germline. This CDR3 is built from 15 residues. CDR3 in amino acids: CVSSPLAGGHNEQFF. CDR3 nucleotide sequence: TGTGTCAGCAGTCCACTAGCGGGGGGTCACAATGAGCAGTTCTTC.

The chain has TRBV28 and TRBJ2-7; the D is unclear. V was trimmed by 2 bases and J by 6 bases, leaving 14 bases between them. The V gene's germline CDR1 is MDHEN and CDR2 SYDVKM. The CDR3 runs 14 residues. For the CDR3, the DNA is TGTGCCAGCAGTTTAGGCAGAAAACTGGGCGAGCAGTACTTC. Amino acids: CASSLGRKLGEQYF. The whole variable domain, remainder taken from reference TRBV28 and TRBJ2-7, is DVKVTQSSRYLVKRTGEKVFLECVQDMDHENMFWYRQDPGLGLRLIYFSYDVKMKEKGDIPEGYSVSREKKERFSLILESASTNQTSMYLCASSLGRKLGEQYFGPGTRLTVT.

The rearrangement joins TRBV6-5 to TRBJ2-5; D tentatively fits TRBD1 or TRBD2 (6 bases each). The CDR3 totals 14 residues. V was shortened by 6 bases and J by 4 bases, with 15 bases between the two germline ends. CDR1 is MNHEY and CDR2 is SVGAGI in the germline V gene. CDR3 DNA sequence: TGTGCCAGCAGGCCCTTAGGGGGGCTAGAGACCCAGTACTTC. Protein sequence: CASRPLGGLETQYF.

The table lists this clonotype with a few counts. The chain links TRBV27 to TRBJ2-5; D is perhaps TRBD1 (6 bases). Germline loops: CDR1 MNHEY, CDR2 SMNVEV (reference sequence). The V gene lost 6 bases and the J gene lost 2 bases, with 16 bases spanning the gap. This CDR3 is built from 15 residues. As DNA, the CDR3 is TGTGCCAGCAGACCCGACGACAGGTTGCAAGAGACCCAGTACTTC. Its translation: CASRPDDRLQETQYF.